These 32 T cell receptor beta chains originate from one sample sequenced in a study of shared clonotypes between healthy human individuals. Clones were read by immunoSEQ multiplex PCR, and TCRdb kept only the in-frame ones, dropping some. The sample includes around 1.4 million clones, just under 99% of them seen just once. What was sequenced was naive CD4+ T cells sorted from blood. Subset in this sample: CD45RA+ positively selected. The receptors come from a young man in good health.

The chain couples TRBV14 to TRBJ2-1; D is unresolved. Per the germline V gene, CDR1 is SGHDN and CDR2 is FVKESK. The CDR3 sequence is 11 residues long. Deletions cut 5 bases from V and 1 base from J, with 0 bases between. The DNA for the CDR3 is TGTGCCAGCAGCTCCTACAATGAGCAGTTCTTC. Translating it yields CASSSYNEQFF.

The chain joins TRBV9 to TRBJ2-7, with TRBD1 matching 7 bases. J lost 5 bases, V lost 2 bases, and 10 bases had no gene match. Germline CDR1 SGDLS, CDR2 YYNGEE. The CDR3 contains 15 residues. CDR3 sequence: CASSVSTGALNEQYF. CDR3 coding DNA: TGTGCCAGCAGCGTCTCAACAGGGGCTTTGAACGAGCAGTACTTC.

The rearrangement joins TRBV5-1 to TRBJ2-3; unclear D gene. Germline CDR1 reads SGHRS; CDR2 reads YFSETQ. The length of the CDR3 is 14 residues. V was pared by 1 base and J by 4 bases, with 10 bases between. CDR3 bases: TGCGCCAGCAGCTTGCTTCCGGGTCCAGATACGCAGTATTTT. This gives the protein CASSLLPGPDTQYF.

This sequence joins TRBV9 and TRBJ2-4, with 7 bases matching TRBD1. The germline V gene has CDR1 SGDLS and CDR2 YYNGEE. V trimming: 4 bases; J trimming: 4 bases; junction bases outside the gene matches: 11. The CDR3 has 16 residues. CDR3 coding DNA: TGTGCCAGCAGCCCCACCGGGACAGACTCTAAAAACATTCAGTACTTC. It is translated as CASSPTGTDSKNIQYF.

The gene calls are TRBV15 and TRBJ2-1; D uncertain. The V gene lost 7 bases and the J gene lost 1 base, with 8 bases spanning the gap. This CDR3 is 13 amino acids long. CDR1 is LNHNV and CDR2 is YYDKDF in the germline V gene (reference sequence). The CDR3 loop is CATTSGSYNEQFF. The CDR3 DNA sequence: TGTGCCACCACCTCCGGGTCCTACAATGAGCAGTTCTTC.

The V gene is TRBV27, the J gene TRBJ2-4; the D is unclear. V lost 5 bases and J 1 base, leaving 15 bases between the germline ends. The CDR3 extends over 16 amino acids. From germline, CDR1 is MNHEY and CDR2 SMNVEV (reference sequence). For the CDR3, the DNA is TGTGCCAGCAGTCGTAAGGTCCCCCAGGCCAAAAACATTCAGTACTTC. This sequence encodes CASSRKVPQAKNIQYF.

As to this clone: Within the sample, other DNA sequences also encode this same CDR3. The V call is TRBV15, the J call TRBJ2-5; perhaps TRBD1 as D (5 bases). Germline V gives CDR1 LNHNV, CDR2 YYDKDF (reference sequence). Deletions cut 1 base from V and 5 bases from J, with 8 bases between. The CDR3 length is 13 residues. DNA for the CDR3: TGTGCCACCAGCAGAGGGGGCTTGGAGACCCAGTACTTC. Residues: CATSRGGLETQYF.

Comment on this clone: Other DNA sequences in the sample encode the same CDR3. V usage is TRBV9 and J usage is TRBJ2-7; TRBD2 agrees at 10 bases. There are 15 residues in the CDR3. Losses at the gene ends were 0 bases for V and 2 bases for J; bases not matched to a gene: 2. Germline CDR1 is SGDLS and CDR2 is YYNGEE. CDR3 DNA: TGTGCCAGCAGCGTAGGAACTAGCGGGACCTACGAGCAGTACTTC. Amino acid sequence: CASSVGTSGTYEQYF. The whole variable domain, remainder taken from reference TRBV9 and TRBJ2-7, is DSGVTQTPKHLITATGQRVTLRCSPRSGDLSVYWYQQSLDQGLQFLIQYYNGEERAKGNILERFSAQQFPDLHSELNLSSLELGDSALYFCASSVGTSGTYEQYFGPGTRLTVT.

V usage is TRBV28 and J usage is TRBJ1-2, with D unresolved. The V gene's germline CDR1 is MDHEN and CDR2 SYDVKM. This CDR3 spans 14 amino acids. V was shortened by 2 bases and J by 0 bases, with 7 bases between the two germline ends. In DNA, the CDR3 is TGTGCCAGCAGTTTACTAGGATCTAACTATGGCTACACCTTC. Residues: CASSLLGSNYGYTF.

The J gene is TRBJ2-2, the V gene TRBV28, with 8 bases identical to TRBD2. V lost 2 bases to trimming and J lost 6 bases; unmatched junction nucleotides: 14. From germline, CDR1 is MDHEN and CDR2 SYDVKM. The CDR3 runs 18 residues. The DNA for the CDR3 is TGTGCCAGCAGTTTAGTGGGACACGGACTAGCCTGGGCCGGGGAGCTGTTTTTT. It translates to CASSLVGHGLAWAGELFF. Filled out from reference TRBV28 and TRBJ2-2, the complete variable domain reads DVKVTQSSRYLVKRTGEKVFLECVQDMDHENMFWYRQDPGLGLRLIYFSYDVKMKEKGDIPEGYSVSREKKERFSLILESASTNQTSMYLCASSLVGHGLAWAGELFFGEGSRLTVL.

The genes are TRBV5-1 and TRBJ2-7; TRBD2 matches at 12 bases. V shed 1 base, J shed 3 bases, and the junction held 2 bases outside the gene matches. Germline V gene sequence: CDR1 SGHRS, CDR2 YFSETQ. The CDR3 sequence is 15 residues long. CDR3 sequence reads: CASSLRLAGVYEQYF. DNA for the CDR3: TGCGCCAGCAGCTTGCGACTAGCGGGAGTCTACGAGCAGTACTTC.

The rearrangement links TRBV5-5 to TRBJ2-7, with 9 bases aligning to TRBD1. The V gene end was trimmed by 4 bases and the J gene end by 3 bases; junction bases not matched to a gene: 5. This CDR3 comprises 14 residues. The germline gives CDR1 SGHKS, CDR2 YYEKEE (reference sequence). Here the CDR3 reads CASSESGQGYEQYF. The CDR3 DNA sequence: TGTGCCAGCAGCGAATCGGGACAGGGCTACGAGCAGTACTTC.

This chain uses TRBV6-1 with TRBJ2-7; maybe TRBD2 (7 bases). Germline V gene sequence: CDR1 MNHNS, CDR2 SASEGT. Trimming cost V 5 bases and J 2 bases, with 16 bases left between them. This CDR3 contains 15 residues. For the CDR3, the DNA is TGTGCCAGCAGTCCTGTGGCGGGGGCGGCCTACGAGCAGTACTTC. Protein sequence: CASSPVAGAAYEQYF.

The V call is TRBV7-9, the J call TRBJ2-3; D perhaps matches TRBD2 (7 bases). The CDR3 contains 15 residues. Per germline, CDR1 SEHNR and CDR2 FQNEAQ (reference sequence). Between the trimmed V and J ends, which lost 2 bases and 1 base, there was a span of 10 bases. CDR3 DNA sequence: TGTGCCAGCAGCTTAAGGGGGGGCGGCACAGATACGCAGTATTTT. Protein product: CASSLRGGGTDTQYF.

The chain recombines TRBV14 with TRBJ1-2, with D maybe TRBD1 (5 bases). CDR1 and CDR2 from the germline V gene are SGHDN and FVKESK. This CDR3 has 12 residues. Between the trimmed V and J ends, which lost 3 bases and 7 bases, there was a span of 9 bases. CDR3 coding DNA: TGTGCCAGCAGCCACAGAGACAGTGGCTACACCTTC. Translating it yields CASSHRDSGYTF.

The rearrangement links TRBV28 to TRBJ2-2; 7 bases match TRBD2. The germline V gene has CDR1 MDHEN and CDR2 SYDVKM. The CDR3 has 13 amino acids. V was clipped by 11 bases and J by 6 bases; unmatched bases: 9. CDR3 nucleotides: TGTGCCGGGCGAAGCGGGGCGGCCGGGGAGCTGTTTTTT. Translating it yields CAGRSGAAGELFF.

J is TRBJ2-7 and V is TRBV28; maybe TRBD2 (6 bases). Germline values: CDR1 MDHEN, CDR2 SYDVKM. CDR3 length equals 15 residues. Trimming shortened V by 2 bases and J by 4 bases, and 15 bases separated the two germline ends. CDR3 DNA: TGTGCCAGCAGTTTAGCAAGTCTGGGAGGATACGAGCAGTACTTC. It specifies CASSLASLGGYEQYF.

This rearrangement joins TRBV7-2 to TRBJ2-5; D not certain. In germline, CDR1 is SGHTA, CDR2 FQGNSA. The ends were cut back, 1 base at V and 0 bases at J, with 9 bases in the middle. The CDR3 is 15 amino acids. DNA of the CDR3: TGTGCCAGCAGCTTAGTGTCCTCTTACCAAGAGACCCAGTACTTC. It encodes CASSLVSSYQETQYF.

The chain couples TRBV5-4 to TRBJ2-6; 8 nucleotides match TRBD1. This CDR3 region has 17 residues. The trim removed 6 bases at V and 1 base at J, leaving 9 bases unmatched. In germline, CDR1 is SGHNT, CDR2 YYREEE (reference sequence). In DNA form, the CDR3 reads TGTGCCAGCACCTCCGGGACAGGACTTTCTGGGGCCAACGTCCTGACTTTC. It yields the protein CASTSGTGLSGANVLTF. The whole variable domain, remainder taken from reference TRBV5-4 and TRBJ2-6, is ETGVTQSPTHLIKTRGQQVTLRCSSQSGHNTVSWYQQALGQGPQFIFQYYREEENGRGNFPPRFSGLQFPNYSSELNVNALELDDSALYLCASTSGTGLSGANVLTFGAGSRLTVL.

The chain links TRBV29-1 to TRBJ2-6; D uncertain. V was trimmed by 4 bases and J by 6 bases, leaving 10 bases between them. Germline CDR1 reads SQVTM; CDR2 reads ANQGSEA. The CDR3 consists of 13 residues. In nucleotides, the CDR3 is TGCAGCGTTGCGGGTAATCCGGCCAACGTCCTGACTTTC. Translating gives CSVAGNPANVLTF.

The chain links TRBV19 to TRBJ1-2; D is ambiguous. Trimming removed 5 bases at V and 0 bases at J, with 10 bases between. The CDR3 runs 14 residues. CDR1 and CDR2 (germline): LNHDA, SQIVND (reference sequence). CDR3 loop: CASSEGTSNYGYTF. CDR3 DNA: TGTGCCAGTAGTGAGGGAACATCTAACTATGGCTACACCTTC.

A note on this clone: The sample contains more than one DNA sequence encoding this CDR3. The CDR3 loop reads CASSLGQGRETQYF. The DNA for the CDR3 is TGCGCCAGCAGCTTGGGACAGGGCCGTGAGACCCAGTACTTC. The chain joins TRBV5-1 to TRBJ2-5; 7 nucleotides align to TRBD1. Looked up from germline, CDR1 is SGHRS and CDR2 is YFSETQ. Germline trimming cut 0 bases from V and 5 bases from J; bases unmatched to any gene: 4. CDR3 length equals 14 residues. The variable domain in full, with the rest retrieved from reference TRBV5-1 and TRBJ2-5, is KAGVTQTPRYLIKTRGQQVTLSCSPISGHRSVSWYQQTPGQGLQFLFEYFSETQRNKGNFPGRFSGRQFSNSRSEMNVSTLELGDSALYLCASSLGQGRETQYFGPGTRLLVL.

The rearrangement joins TRBV5-4 to TRBJ2-2; TRBD2 matches 14 bases. The length of the CDR3 is 17 residues. The germline V gene encodes CDR1 SGHNT and CDR2 YYREEE (reference sequence). V was pared by 2 bases and J by 6 bases, with 6 bases of the junction left unmatched. CDR3 protein: CASSLPGLAGVAGELFF. The CDR3 nucleotides are TGTGCCAGCAGCTTACCGGGACTAGCGGGAGTTGCCGGGGAGCTGTTTTTT.

This chain connects TRBV4-1 to TRBJ1-5; D unresolved. The V gene's germline CDR1 is MGHRA and CDR2 YSYEKL. The CDR3 sequence is 15 residues long. Trimming took off 2 bases at V and 4 bases at J, with 12 bases between the two ends. The CDR3 DNA is TGCGCCAGCAGCCAATCCGCGGGCCCAAATCAGCCCCAGCATTTT. This gives the protein CASSQSAGPNQPQHF.

The chain has TRBV5-1 and TRBJ2-6; TRBD1 agrees at 7 bases. The V segment lost 4 bases and the J segment 2 bases; nucleotides outside the gene matches: 3. Germline loops: CDR1 SGHRS, CDR2 YFSETQ. There are 15 residues in the CDR3. CDR3 DNA sequence: TGCGCCAGCAGCGTCGACAGGGCTGGGGCCAACGTCCTGACTTTC. The encoded protein is CASSVDRAGANVLTF. The whole variable domain, remainder taken from reference TRBV5-1 and TRBJ2-6, is KAGVTQTPRYLIKTRGQQVTLSCSPISGHRSVSWYQQTPGQGLQFLFEYFSETQRNKGNFPGRFSGRQFSNSRSEMNVSTLELGDSALYLCASSVDRAGANVLTFGAGSRLTVL.

The chain carries TRBV5-5 and TRBJ1-4, with 8 bases that match TRBD1. Per the germline V gene, CDR1 is SGHKS and CDR2 is YYEKEE (reference sequence). This CDR3 has 15 residues. Unmatched junction bases numbered 6, after V lost 3 bases and J lost 5 bases. CDR3 coding DNA: TGTGCCAGCAGCTCCCTCCAGGGGGCCAATGAAAAACTGTTTTTT. As protein: CASSSLQGANEKLFF.

The chain joins TRBV5-1 to TRBJ2-2; 10 nucleotides match TRBD1. The CDR3 sequence is 16 residues long. From germline, CDR1 is SGHRS and CDR2 YFSETQ. V was clipped by 5 bases and J by 6 bases; unmatched bases: 10. CDR3 sequence: CASRATAGTGAGELFF. The CDR3 nucleotides read TGCGCCAGCAGAGCTACTGCCGGGACAGGGGCCGGGGAGCTGTTTTTT.

The V and J genes are TRBV19 and TRBJ2-1, with a possible D match to TRBD2 (6 bases). V lost 4 bases and J 1 base, leaving 11 bases between the germline ends. Germline V gives CDR1 LNHDA, CDR2 SQIVND (reference sequence). This CDR3 is 15 amino acids long. CDR3 sequence (DNA): TGTGCCAGTAGTAGCCGACTAGTATCCTACAATGAGCAGTTCTTC. It yields the protein CASSSRLVSYNEQFF.

Worth noting for this clone: The sample has other DNA sequences that encode this CDR3 too. The V gene is TRBV18, the J gene TRBJ1-1; D not certain. Trimming removed 2 bases from V and 6 bases from J, with 4 bases in between. Germline V gene sequence: CDR1 KGHSH, CDR2 LQKENI. CDR3 length: 11 residues. Here the CDR3 reads CASSPGSEAFF. As DNA, the CDR3 is TGTGCCAGCTCACCAGGGTCTGAAGCTTTCTTT.

The rearrangement joins TRBV19 to TRBJ1-5; D gene ambiguous. The V gene's germline CDR1 is LNHDA and CDR2 SQIVND (reference sequence). CDR3 length: 13 amino acids. The V end was cut by 6 bases, the J end by 7 bases, with 13 bases between. CDR3 loop: CASRISTRQPQHF. Written as DNA, the CDR3 is TGTGCCAGTAGGATTAGTACGAGACAGCCCCAGCATTTT.

The J gene is TRBJ2-5, the V gene TRBV7-2, with 12 nucleotides matching TRBD2. The V gene's germline CDR1 is SGHTA and CDR2 FQGNSA. Trimming at V came to 5 bases and at J to 5 bases, leaving 6 bases not matched to a gene. This CDR3 has 15 residues. The CDR3 sequence: CASSTRLAGVETQYF. The CDR3 nucleotides are TGTGCCAGCAGCACCCGACTAGCGGGAGTGGAGACCCAGTACTTC.

The chain combines TRBV5-4 with TRBJ2-2; D is possibly TRBD2 (6 bases). CDR1 and CDR2 from the germline V gene are SGHNT and YYREEE (reference sequence). The CDR3 runs to 16 residues. V gave up 3 bases and J gave up 1 base, with 13 bases separating them. The CDR3 DNA reads TGTGCCAGCAGCTCGGAGGGACTCCTGAACACCGGGGAGCTGTTTTTT. It encodes CASSSEGLLNTGELFF.